This T cell receptor (beta chain) derives from a study of neurological immune-mediated disorders. Trimming stripped 0 bases from V and 0 bases from J, with 3 bases between. The CDR3 length is 14 residues. From germline, CDR1 is GTSNPN and CDR2 SVGIG (reference sequence). TCRdb redid the calling of the 5' RACE reads with MiXCR, one entry per CDR3 protein. The sample yields around 67,000 distinct CDR3 sequences, 4% to 6% seen once. Study results and limitations: For the multiple sclerosis repertoire cluster, no association with any clinical or MRI feature was found.

This clonotype has a count of ten or more. No antigen is known for it. The receptor comes from a man aged 18 to 35 with multiple sclerosis. Sequencing input: PBMCs. This chain joins TRBV30 and TRBJ2-6; D is ambiguous. This CDR3 is CAWSVGSGANVLTF. CDR3 nucleotides: TGTGCCTGGAGTGTGGGCTCTGGGGCCAACGTCCTGACTTTC.